The present entry profiles one TCR beta chain with its context. The antigen is not known. The data originate from a study of regulatory T cells in long-lasting Graves disease. The overall study: It was over 5 years of antithyroid drugs, with positive TSH receptor antibodies, that meant persistent Graves' disease.

Regarding the study as a whole: The work looked only at peripheral blood and did not look at thyroid tissue.

Time point noted: persistent/refractory GD, antithyroid drugs over 5 years with positive TRAb. TCR sequences were obtained from RNA taken from PBMCs. Graves' disease diagnosis used American Thyroid Association guidelines. HTBI primers from iRepertoire and Arm-PCR of CDR3 regions yielded the TCR beta libraries. In TCRdb, the multiplex PCR reads were re-called with MiXCR into one record per CDR3 protein. The repertoire holds fewer than 450,000 distinct CDR3 sequences, with 23% as singletons. The source material was peripheral blood mononuclear cells (PBMCs), sampled when the disease was refractory, from a patient treated with antithyroid drugs. The source is a female donor with Graves disease.

CDR3 sequence: CASGDRGPNRKLFF. The CDR3, as DNA: TGTGCCAGCGGAGACAGGGGCCCCAACCGAAAACTGTTTTTT. V is TRBV6-1 and J is TRBJ1-4, with 8 bases fitting TRBD1. CDR1 MNHNS and CDR2 SASEGT come from the germline V gene. The CDR3 runs 14 residues. After removal of 8 bases from V and 10 bases from J, the junction contained 12 bases not matched to a gene.